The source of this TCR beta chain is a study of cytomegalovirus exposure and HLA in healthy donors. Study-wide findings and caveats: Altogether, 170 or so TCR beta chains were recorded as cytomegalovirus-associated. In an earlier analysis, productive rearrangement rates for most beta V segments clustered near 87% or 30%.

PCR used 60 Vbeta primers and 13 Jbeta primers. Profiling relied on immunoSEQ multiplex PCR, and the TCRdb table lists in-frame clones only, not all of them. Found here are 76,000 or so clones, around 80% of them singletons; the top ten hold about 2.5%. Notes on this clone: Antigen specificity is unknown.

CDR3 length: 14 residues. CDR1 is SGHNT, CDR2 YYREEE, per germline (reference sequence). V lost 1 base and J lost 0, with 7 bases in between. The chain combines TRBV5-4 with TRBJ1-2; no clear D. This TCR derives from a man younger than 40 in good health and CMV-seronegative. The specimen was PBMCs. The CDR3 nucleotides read TGTGCCAGCAGCTTGACAGCAGCTAACTATGGCTACACCTTC. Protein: CASSLTAANYGYTF. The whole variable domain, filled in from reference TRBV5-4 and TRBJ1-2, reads ETGVTQSPTHLIKTRGQQVTLRCSSQSGHNTVSWYQQALGQGPQFIFQYYREEENGRGNFPPRFSGLQFPNYSSELNVNALELDDSALYLCASSLTAANYGYTFGSGTRLTVV.